Each of the 5 T cell receptor beta chains below was sequenced from the same sample in a study of T cell repertoires in cytomegalovirus infection. TCRdb re-called the reads with MiXCR, one entry per CDR3 protein. This table has some 680,000 distinct CDR3 sequences, 35% to 45% appearing once. Sequencing was done on a sample of PBMCs. These receptors were collected from a human donor in good health (CMV status not recorded). Some clones in this sample may be carry-over from other donors' samples.

With regard to this clonotype: Mismatch with germline at one junction end may stem from a read error. The chain carries TRBV11-2 and TRBJ2-3, with TRBD2 identical over 8 bases. The CDR3 extends over 16 amino acids. Germline V lookup: CDR1 SGHAT, CDR2 FQNNGV. The CDR3: CSSSLGSGGPTDTQYF. In nucleotides, the CDR3 is TGTTCCAGCAGCTTAGGGTCGGGAGGGCCCACAGATACGCAGTATTTT.

The chain links TRBV9 to TRBJ1-2; D possibly corresponds to TRBD1 (5 bases). Germline lookup yields CDR1 SGDLS and CDR2 YYNGEE. The V end lost 0 bases, the J end lost 8 bases, and 17 bases lay between the germline ends. The CDR3 consists of 15 residues. CDR3 amino acids: CASSVAPQADRGYTF. The DNA of the CDR3 is TGTGCCAGCAGCGTAGCGCCACAGGCGGATCGAGGCTACACCTTC.

This rearrangement joins TRBV19 to TRBJ2-1; D ambiguous. The V and J ends lost 0 bases and 4 bases respectively, with 7 bases between them. Germline CDR1 and CDR2: LNHDA and SQIVND (reference sequence). The CDR3 totals 14 residues. CDR3 sequence: CASSIEGLYNEQFF. Written as DNA, the CDR3 is TGTGCCAGTAGTATAGAAGGGCTGTACAATGAGCAGTTCTTC. Full variable domain (remainder filled in from reference TRBV19 and TRBJ2-1): DGGITQSPKYLFRKEGQNVTLSCEQNLNHDAMYWYRQDPGQGLRLIYYSQIVNDFQKGDIAEGYSVSREKKESFPLTVTSAQKNPTAFYLCASSIEGLYNEQFFGPGTRLTVL.

V is TRBV28 and J is TRBJ2-1, with TRBD2 matching 7 bases. The germline CDR1 and CDR2 sequences are MDHEN and SYDVKM. The V and J ends lost 5 bases and 2 bases, in that order; junction bases with no gene match: 9. The CDR3 is 16 residues long. CDR3 sequence: CASSPGLADAYNEQFF. The DNA for the CDR3 is TGTGCCAGCAGTCCAGGGCTAGCGGATGCCTACAATGAGCAGTTCTTC. Full variable domain (remainder filled in from reference TRBV28 and TRBJ2-1): DVKVTQSSRYLVKRTGEKVFLECVQDMDHENMFWYRQDPGLGLRLIYFSYDVKMKEKGDIPEGYSVSREKKERFSLILESASTNQTSMYLCASSPGLADAYNEQFFGPGTRLTVL.

The chain carries TRBV5-4 and TRBJ2-1; D may be TRBD1 or TRBD2 (6 bases each). The CDR3 spans 14 residues. The V and J ends lost 10 bases and 7 bases respectively, with 21 bases between them. The germline gives CDR1 SGHNT, CDR2 YYREEE (reference sequence). The CDR3 DNA reads as TGTGCCGGAGGGGGAAGGGGTCAGGGGAATGAGCAGTTCTTC. Translating it yields CAGGGRGQGNEQFF.